These 23 T cell receptor beta chains originate from one sample sequenced in a study of pediatric ulcerative colitis. Using immunoSEQ multiplex PCR, the repertoire was profiled, and TCRdb retains in-frame clones only, with some absent. The table has tens of thousands of clones, roughly 82% seen once. One to two pinch biopsies were taken from the rectum during colonoscopy. Sequenced: gut tissue. These receptors came from a boy between 10 and 17 years old with severe ulcerative colitis.

The chain recombines TRBV27 with TRBJ1-2; TRBD1 might be the D (5 bases). The V end lost 3 bases, the J end lost 5 bases, and 10 bases lay between the germline ends. Per the germline V gene, CDR1 is MNHEY and CDR2 is SMNVEV (reference sequence). The length of the CDR3 is 13 residues. The chain's CDR3 is CASSLEGRYGYTF. DNA of the CDR3: TGTGCCAGCAGTTTGGAGGGGAGATATGGCTACACCTTC.

The gene calls are TRBV16 and TRBJ2-5; no firm D call. V shed 1 base and J shed 5 bases, with 11 bases lying between them. This CDR3 is 14 amino acids long. In germline, CDR1 is KGHSY, CDR2 FQNENV. CDR3 amino acids: CASSQFTVDETQYF. CDR3 DNA sequence: TGTGCCAGCAGCCAATTTACAGTGGATGAGACCCAGTACTTC.

The V and J genes are TRBV11-1 and TRBJ1-2; D gene ambiguous. The germline gives CDR1 SGHAT, CDR2 FQDESV (reference sequence). V lost 1 base to trimming and J lost 5 bases, with 17 bases between them. This CDR3 has 16 residues. This CDR3 is CASSLDPQDLRYGYTF. CDR3 DNA: TGTGCCAGCAGCTTAGACCCCCAGGACCTCCGGTATGGCTACACCTTC.

The genes are TRBV2 and TRBJ1-2; TRBD1 is a possible D gene (6 bases). There are 14 residues in the CDR3. The ends were cut back, 6 bases at V and 2 bases at J, with 13 bases in the middle. CDR1 and CDR2 from the germline V gene are SNHLY and FYNNEI. The CDR3 protein is CASSRDKSNYGYTF. Here the CDR3 DNA reads TGTGCCAGCAGCCGGGACAAAAGCAACTATGGCTACACCTTC.

The chain links TRBV28 to TRBJ1-2; no reliable D call. Germline V CDR1 and CDR2: MDHEN, SYDVKM. Trimming stripped 7 bases from V and 3 bases from J, with 15 bases between. The CDR3 extends over 14 amino acids. Written as DNA, the CDR3 is TGTGCCAGCACCCCCGCCAATGGCGACTATGGCTACACCTTC. As protein: CASTPANGDYGYTF.

V usage is TRBV6-1 and J usage is TRBJ2-3; TRBD2 aligns across 7 bases. From germline, CDR1 is MNHNS and CDR2 SASEGT. This CDR3 has 14 residues. Unmatched junction bases numbered 9, after V lost 4 bases and J lost 8 bases. CDR3: CASSVDPGRGTQYF. CDR3 DNA: TGTGCCAGCAGTGTTGACCCAGGGAGGGGTACGCAGTATTTT.

The chain couples TRBV7-9 to TRBJ2-5, with D tentatively TRBD2 (5 bases). Trimming took 4 bases from V and 5 from J, leaving 14 bases between them. The length of the CDR3 is 14 residues. Germline V lookup: CDR1 SEHNR, CDR2 FQNEAQ (reference sequence). The CDR3 loop reads CASSSGRGWETQYF. The CDR3 region has the DNA TGTGCCAGCAGCTCCGGACGGGGATGGGAGACCCAGTACTTC.

This chain links TRBV19 with TRBJ1-1; D gene unclear. Germline-derived CDR1 and CDR2 are LNHDA and SQIVND (reference sequence). This CDR3 is 14 amino acids long. Trimming pared 0 bases from V and 4 bases from J, leaving 9 bases between. The CDR3 here is CASSIDGGLTEAFF. CDR3 DNA sequence: TGTGCCAGTAGTATAGACGGAGGGCTCACTGAAGCTTTCTTT.

The chain is built from TRBV7-2 and TRBJ1-2; 12 bases line up with TRBD1. Germline V gene data show CDR1 as SGHTA and CDR2 as FQGNSA. Trimming cost V 5 bases and J 4 bases; bases outside gene matches: 5. CDR3 length: 15 residues. DNA of the CDR3: TGTGCCAGCAGCGATCGGGACAGGGGGCTCTATGGCTACACCTTC. Its translation: CASSDRDRGLYGYTF.

The genes are TRBV2 and TRBJ2-1, with D possibly matching TRBD2 (7 bases). CDR3 length equals 14 residues. The germline V gene encodes CDR1 SNHLY and CDR2 FYNNEI. Trimming removed 8 bases from V and 0 bases from J, with 11 bases in between. The CDR3 protein is CASAGALSYNEQFF. For the CDR3, the DNA is TGTGCCAGCGCGGGGGCCCTCTCCTACAATGAGCAGTTCTTC. Using reference TRBV2 and TRBJ2-1 for the parts outside the CDR3, the full variable domain is EPEVTQTPSHQVTQMGQEVILRCVPISNHLYFYWYRQILGQKVEFLVSFYNNEISEKSEIFDDQFSVERPDGSNFTLKIRSTKLEDSAMYFCASAGALSYNEQFFGPGTRLTVL.

The chain has TRBV29-1 and TRBJ2-1; the D call may be TRBD1 or TRBD2 (5 bases each). The CDR3 length is 12 residues. V was trimmed by 5 bases and J by 6 bases, leaving 11 bases between them. Germline lookup yields CDR1 SQVTM and CDR2 ANQGSEA. CDR3 residues: CSVRGTGNEQFF. CDR3 nucleotide sequence: TGCAGCGTTAGAGGGACCGGCAATGAGCAGTTCTTC.

The chain links TRBV2 to TRBJ2-2; TRBD1 is a possible D gene (6 bases). The CDR3 covers 19 residues. Germline CDR1 SNHLY, CDR2 FYNNEI. Trimming pared 3 bases from V and 2 bases from J, leaving 22 bases between. The CDR3 DNA sequence: TGTGCCAGCAGTGACCTGGGGGCAAGGGGAGTCTATAACACCGGGGAGCTGTTTTTT. Translating it yields CASSDLGARGVYNTGELFF. The variable domain in full, completed from reference TRBV2 and TRBJ2-2, reads EPEVTQTPSHQVTQMGQEVILRCVPISNHLYFYWYRQILGQKVEFLVSFYNNEISEKSEIFDDQFSVERPDGSNFTLKIRSTKLEDSAMYFCASSDLGARGVYNTGELFFGEGSRLTVL.

The chain links TRBV19 to TRBJ2-1; D may be TRBD2 (7 bases). CDR3 size: 16 residues. The germline CDR1 and CDR2 sequences are LNHDA and SQIVND (reference sequence). The V and J ends lost 4 bases and 0 bases respectively, with 13 bases between them. Here the CDR3 DNA reads TGTGCCAGTAGTAGGGAGGGGGTGAGCTCCTACAATGAGCAGTTCTTC. The encoded protein is CASSREGVSSYNEQFF.

This clone has more than one count but fewer than ten. The chain uses TRBV10-3 and TRBJ1-6, with D perhaps TRBD1 (6 bases). Per the germline V gene, CDR1 is ENHRY and CDR2 is SYGVKD. Trimming pared 10 bases from V and 9 bases from J, leaving 22 bases between. This CDR3 is built from 15 residues. CDR3 in DNA: TGTGCCACCAGCCCACAGGGCTTGGTTGGTTCACCCCTCCACTTT. Protein: CATSPQGLVGSPLHF.

This chain uses TRBV10-3 with TRBJ1-2; no firm D call. Germline V lookup: CDR1 ENHRY, CDR2 SYGVKD. The CDR3 sequence is 12 residues long. Trimming removed 4 bases at V and 3 bases at J, with 6 bases between. The CDR3 DNA sequence: TGTGCCATCAGTGCAGGAGACTATGGCTACACCTTC. This codes for CAISAGDYGYTF.

The rearrangement links TRBV2 to TRBJ2-2; D not resolved. This CDR3 is 14 amino acids long. V gave up 1 base and J gave up 4 bases, with 7 bases separating them. Per the germline V gene, CDR1 is SNHLY and CDR2 is FYNNEI. The CDR3 reads CASSEGVITGELFF. The DNA for the CDR3 is TGTGCCAGCAGTGAAGGGGTTATCACCGGGGAGCTGTTTTTT.

The chain joins TRBV9 to TRBJ2-7; TRBD1 aligns across 7 bases. Germline values: CDR1 SGDLS, CDR2 YYNGEE. The CDR3 consists of 14 residues. After removal of 0 bases from V and 3 bases from J, the junction contained 3 bases not matched to a gene. The CDR3 DNA reads as TGTGCCAGCAGCGTAGAGGGACAGAGCTACGAGCAGTACTTC. Translated: CASSVEGQSYEQYF.

This clone occurred a few times. The V gene is TRBV6-5, the J gene TRBJ2-7, with TRBD2 identical over 9 bases. Germline-derived CDR1 and CDR2 are MNHEY and SVGAGI. The J segment lost 7 bases and the V segment lost 6 bases, leaving 1 base of the junction unmatched. This CDR3 spans 11 amino acids. CDR3 bases: TGTGCCAGCAGCCTAGCGGGGGAGCAGTACTTC. Residues: CASSLAGEQYF.

The chain couples TRBV5-4 to TRBJ2-1; D is uncertain. The CDR3 loop spans 16 amino acids. CDR1 SGHNT and CDR2 YYREEE come from the germline V gene (reference sequence). Trimming shortened V by 4 bases and J by 0 bases, and 14 bases separated the two germline ends. CDR3 in amino acids: CASSEGLSSSYNEQFF. In nucleotides, the CDR3 is TGTGCCAGCAGCGAAGGTCTTTCGAGCTCCTACAATGAGCAGTTCTTC.

This clone was seen a handful of times. The chain couples TRBV18 to TRBJ2-7; D gene ambiguous. CDR3 size: 14 residues. Looked up from germline, CDR1 is KGHSH and CDR2 is LQKENI. V dropped 2 bases and J dropped 0 bases, with 8 bases sitting between them. CDR3 DNA sequence: TGTGCCAGCTCACCAATCGACAACTCCTACGAGCAGTACTTC. Its translation: CASSPIDNSYEQYF. The full variable domain, completed using reference TRBV18 and TRBJ2-7, is NAGVMQNPRHLVRRRGQEARLRCSPMKGHSHVYWYRQLPEEGLKFMVYLQKENIIDESGMPKERFSAEFPKEGPSILRIQQVVRGDSAAYFCASSPIDNSYEQYFGPGTRLTVT.

This rearrangement joins TRBV5-6 to TRBJ1-2; D is ambiguous. Trimming removed 0 bases at V and 3 bases at J, with 18 bases between. Germline-derived CDR1 and CDR2 are SGHDT and YYEEEE. The CDR3 has 17 amino acids. The CDR3: CASSLAPVRGSYYGYTF. The CDR3 region has the DNA TGTGCCAGCAGCTTGGCCCCCGTTCGGGGTTCGTACTATGGCTACACCTTC. Using reference TRBV5-6 and TRBJ1-2 for the parts outside the CDR3, the full variable domain is DAGVTQSPTHLIKTRGQQVTLRCSPKSGHDTVSWYQQALGQGPQFIFQYYEEEERQRGNFPDRFSGHQFPNYSSELNVNALLLGDSALYLCASSLAPVRGSYYGYTFGSGTRLTVV.

CDR3 in amino acids: CASSRTGEHEQYF. Here the CDR3 DNA reads TGCGCCAGCAGTCGGACAGGGGAACACGAGCAGTACTTC. The chain combines TRBV10-1 with TRBJ2-7, with 9 bases identical to TRBD1. The junction had 4 bases not matched to a gene; V was cut back by 5 bases and J by 5 bases. CDR3 length equals 13 residues. The germline V gene encodes CDR1 WNHNN and CDR2 SYGVQD (reference sequence).

Here the CDR3 DNA reads TGCAGCGTTGACCCAACGGTGAACACTGAAGCTTTCTTT. Translated, it gives CSVDPTVNTEAFF. J is TRBJ1-1 and V is TRBV29-1; D is uncertain. The CDR3 loop spans 13 amino acids. Trimming left V 3 bases short and J 0 bases short, with 8 bases between. Germline V gene lookup returns CDR1 SQVTM and CDR2 ANQGSEA. The whole variable domain, filled in from reference TRBV29-1 and TRBJ1-1, reads SAVISQKPSRDICQRGTSLTIQCQVDSQVTMMFWYRQQPGQSLTLIATANQGSEATYESGFVIDKFPISRPNLTFSTLTVSNMSPEDSSIYLCSVDPTVNTEAFFGQGTRLTVV.